This T cell receptor (beta chain) appears in the sequencing data of a study of ipilimumab plus nivolumab after autologous stem cell transplantation. Broader study findings: Authors suggest TCR repertoire, Treg phenotype and gut microbiota support further study.

Ipilimumab, 1 mg/kg, started 14 to 28 days after autologous transplant. Comments on this clone: What it binds is unknown.

This CDR3 is 15 amino acids long. The V gene's germline CDR1 is MDHEN and CDR2 SYDVKM. The V end was cut by 2 bases, the J end by 2 bases, with 10 bases between. The assay was immunoSEQ multiplex PCR, and TCRdb's table has in-frame clones only and misses some. Of 2,000 to 3,000 clones listed, 85% to 95% are singletons. The sequence was obtained from a male donor with primary mediastinal lymphoma. The chain joins TRBV28 to TRBJ1-5; no clear D. Here the sequenced sample was PBMCs, taken in a trial of ipilimumab plus nivolumab as post-transplant consolidation. This chain's CDR3 is CASSLPGSGNQPQHF. The CDR3 bases are TGTGCCAGCAGTTTACCGGGGTCGGGCAATCAGCCCCAGCATTTT.